One and the same sample provided the 15 T cell receptor beta chains below, sequenced in a study of blood T cells in healthy people across ages (dated by TCRdb to the mid-2010s). Library preparation was by 5' RACE. Sequenced using an Illumina HiSeq 2500. A second PCR of roughly 6 to 11 cycles was performed with a sample-barcoded 5' primer and a J-beta primer mix. TCRdb handled the public reads itself, with Q25 trimming in fastp and clone calling in MiXCR, and kept productive beta chains. Rows merge per CDR3 protein into single entries with the most common DNA and genes. The sample table contains over 950,000 distinct CDR3 sequences; only one count was recorded for 30% to 40% of them. The biggest ten clones account for around 13% of the sample. Sequences were obtained from blood. The origin of the receptors is a man aged 18 to 35 in good health.

This chain links TRBV28 with TRBJ1-2; no clear D gene. Trimming cost V 2 bases and J 7 bases, with 8 bases left between them. There are 12 residues in the CDR3. The germline V gene has CDR1 MDHEN and CDR2 SYDVKM. CDR3 region: CASSLRNGGYTF. For the CDR3, the DNA is TGTGCCAGCAGTTTACGGAACGGTGGCTACACCTTC.

A few counts support this clonotype. The chain has TRBV3-1 and TRBJ1-2; D unclear. V lost 0 bases and J lost 0, with 14 bases in between. Germline V lookup: CDR1 LGHDT, CDR2 YNNKEL (reference sequence). The CDR3 length is 17 residues. The CDR3 spells CASSQEKEGKANYGYTF. The CDR3 nucleotides are TGTGCCAGCAGCCAAGAGAAGGAGGGAAAGGCTAACTATGGCTACACCTTC.

The chain carries TRBV4-1 and TRBJ1-2; no clear D gene. V was shortened by 0 bases and J by 7 bases, with 12 bases between the two germline ends. Germline V CDR1 and CDR2: MGHRA, YSYEKL. The CDR3 is 14 amino acids. This CDR3 reads CASSQDRAGPGYTF. The CDR3 bases are TGCGCCAGCAGCCAAGACCGGGCAGGTCCTGGCTACACCTTC.

The chain employs TRBV7-2 and TRBJ2-5, with 9 bases lining up with TRBD2. The CDR3 consists of 16 residues. Germline V gives CDR1 SGHTA, CDR2 FQGNSA. With 1 base clipped from V and 11 bases from J, the junction kept 14 bases outside the gene matches. This CDR3 reads CASSLGGGGAFNEQYF. The CDR3 bases are TGTGCCAGCAGCTTAGGGGGCGGGGGGGCCTTTAATGAGCAGTACTTC.

The J gene is TRBJ2-5, the V gene TRBV12-3 or TRBV12-4, with 7 bases that match TRBD2. The trim removed 4 bases at V and 11 bases at J, leaving 13 bases unmatched. The CDR3 covers 14 residues. The CDR3 DNA sequence: TGTGCCAGCAGTTGGAGGACTAGAAAGAATGAGCAGTACTTC. Translated, it gives CASSWRTRKNEQYF.

Written as DNA, the CDR3 is TGTGCCAGCAGTTACGGATTGCAGAACACTGAAGCTTTCTTT. Its translation is CASSYGLQNTEAFF. This chain uses TRBV6-5 with TRBJ1-1, with D unresolved. The CDR3 length is 14 residues. V dropped 2 bases and J dropped 1 base, with 8 bases sitting between them. Germline V gene sequence: CDR1 MNHEY, CDR2 SVGAGI.

This clonotype appeared a few times. The chain links TRBV9 to TRBJ2-1; D is possibly TRBD1 (6 bases). Trimming shortened V by 4 bases and J by 4 bases, and 15 bases separated the two germline ends. Germline V gene data show CDR1 as SGDLS and CDR2 as YYNGEE. The CDR3 runs to 15 residues. CDR3: CASSPDGTLYNEQFF. As DNA, the CDR3 is TGTGCCAGCAGCCCAGACGGGACACTATACAATGAGCAGTTCTTC.

This clonotype was observed many times. The V gene is TRBV6-5, the J gene TRBJ1-2; TRBD1 agrees at 10 bases. Germline lookup yields CDR1 MNHEY and CDR2 SVGAGI. The CDR3 spans 15 residues. The junction had 3 bases not matched to a gene; V was cut back by 1 base and J by 4 bases. This chain's CDR3 is CASSYLDRGAYGYTF. DNA of the CDR3: TGTGCCAGCAGTTACTTGGACAGGGGGGCCTATGGCTACACCTTC.

The table lists this clonotype with many counts. The gene calls are TRBV7-6 and TRBJ2-5; no firm D call. The length of the CDR3 is 12 residues. With 6 bases removed from V and 1 base from J, the gap between germline ends came to 6 bases. Looked up from germline, CDR1 is SGHVS and CDR2 is FNYEAQ. CDR3 sequence (DNA): TGTGCCAGCAGTTCCTTCCAAGAGACCCAGTACTTC. As protein: CASSSFQETQYF.

V gene TRBV29-1 combines with J gene TRBJ2-7; 11 nucleotides line up with TRBD1. After removal of 8 bases from V and 7 bases from J, the junction contained 16 bases not matched to a gene. The germline gives CDR1 SQVTM, CDR2 ANQGSEA. The CDR3 runs 15 residues. CDR3 sequence reads: CSTQKGQGGYNEQYF. As DNA, the CDR3 is TGCAGCACGCAAAAGGGACAGGGGGGTTACAATGAGCAGTACTTC.

The chain joins TRBV10-1 to TRBJ2-3, with TRBD2 identical over 8 bases. After removal of 4 bases from V and 6 bases from J, the junction contained 9 bases not matched to a gene. CDR1 is WNHNN and CDR2 is SYGVQD in the germline V gene (reference sequence). The CDR3 is 15 amino acids. CDR3 in amino acids: CASSAGTSSADTQYF. The DNA of the CDR3 is TGCGCCAGCAGTGCCGGGACTAGTTCAGCGGATACGCAGTATTTT.

This clonotype was observed a handful of times. The chain couples TRBV11-2 to TRBJ2-1; 7 bases are a match to TRBD1. Germline V lookup: CDR1 SGHAT, CDR2 FQNNGV. Trimming took 3 bases from V and 7 from J; bases not matched to a gene: 12. There are 16 residues in the CDR3. CDR3 in amino acids: CASSFRQGSFVNEQFF. CDR3 DNA sequence: TGTGCCAGCAGCTTTCGACAGGGTTCATTTGTGAATGAGCAGTTCTTC.

This clonotype was seen at least ten times. The J gene is TRBJ2-1, the V gene TRBV5-1, with no clear D. This CDR3 has 13 amino acids. Germline CDR1 SGHRS, CDR2 YFSETQ. V gave up 4 bases and J gave up 4 bases, with 9 bases separating them. As DNA, the CDR3 is TGCGCCAGCAGCAGCGAGTTTTACAATGAGCAGTTCTTC. Residues: CASSSEFYNEQFF.

The chain has TRBV7-2 and TRBJ2-1; unclear D gene. Germline lookup yields CDR1 SGHTA and CDR2 FQGNSA. The CDR3 covers 14 residues. Trimming left V 1 base short and J 4 bases short, with 8 bases between. This CDR3 is CASSLDFPYNEQFF. The CDR3 DNA is TGTGCCAGCAGCTTAGATTTTCCATACAATGAGCAGTTCTTC.

The rearrangement uses TRBV7-2 and TRBJ2-5; 8 nucleotides match TRBD1. The CDR3 length is 14 residues. J lost 5 bases, V lost 3 bases, and 5 bases had no gene match. Germline assignment: CDR1 SGHTA and CDR2 FQGNSA. CDR3 region: CASSLAGGGETQYF. CDR3 coding DNA: TGTGCCAGCAGCTTGGCAGGGGGCGGTGAGACCCAGTACTTC.